The sequence of this T cell receptor (beta chain) was determined in a study of T cells after yellow fever vaccination. Whole-study context: The authors prepared low-cell-number fractions using SMART-Seq v4 Ultra Low Input.

Points from the study as a whole: Faster peaking, at day 5 versus 15, marked a secondary response that was weaker. Relatively few clonotypes were ones that appeared in both CD4 and CD8 compartments.

As to this clonotype: Its matching antigen is unknown.

Generation of TCR cDNA used 5'RACE template switching (which added a universal primer site and UMIs). TCRdb analysed the 5' RACE reads with MiXCR anew, one entry per CDR3 protein. The sample shows 500,000 to 650,000 distinct CDR3 sequences, 10% to 15% of them seen only once. The receptor's source is a man in his thirties or forties who received the YFV17D yellow fever vaccine. Sequences were derived from PBMCs, sampled on the day of the yellow fever booster vaccination.

The CDR3 spells CASSKRTSGADTQYF. CDR3 nucleotide sequence: TGTGCCAGTAGTAAACGGACTAGCGGAGCAGATACGCAGTATTTT. The genes are TRBV19 and TRBJ2-3; 10 bases align to TRBD2. The CDR3 contains 15 residues. From germline, CDR1 is LNHDA and CDR2 SQIVND (reference sequence). With 4 bases clipped from V and 4 bases from J, the junction kept 5 bases outside the gene matches. Using reference TRBV19 and TRBJ2-3 for the parts outside the CDR3, the full variable domain is DGGITQSPKYLFRKEGQNVTLSCEQNLNHDAMYWYRQDPGQGLRLIYYSQIVNDFQKGDIAEGYSVSREKKESFPLTVTSAQKNPTAFYLCASSKRTSGADTQYFGPGTRLTVL.